The rows below give T cell receptor beta chains drawn from one sample of a study of graft-versus-host responses after intestinal transplantation. No antigen has been assigned to these receptors. TCRdb's table, derived via immunoSEQ multiplex PCR, lists solely in-frame clones and lacks some. Counted here are some 83,000 clones, roughly 91% occurring once; the ten biggest clones make up roughly 0.1%. Sequenced here: unstimulated CD4+ T cells sorted from spleen or lymph node cells, sampled before intestinal transplant. The origin of the receptors is a human donor who received an intestinal transplant. CDR3s include the opening cysteine and the closing phenylalanine or tryptophan. D genes are given only for firm matches.

TRBJ2-5	-	TRBV7-9	CASSLEAGESQETQYF
TRBJ2-7	-	TRBV18	CASSPNSTYEQYF
TRBJ1-1	-	TRBV30	CAWSVGDRGKMNTEAFF
TRBJ1-1	-	TRBV5-1	CASSPARAMNTEAFF
TRBJ1-2	TRBD1	TRBV5-8	CASSLAGTGVYGYTF
TRBJ2-7	TRBD2	TRBV4-3	CASSQDLGLGSYEQYF
TRBJ2-7	-	TRBV6-6	CASSYGVSYEQYF
TRBJ1-1	-	TRBV19	CASSIEGGRRAEAFF
TRBJ2-7	TRBD1	TRBV18	CASSPRQGLSEQYF
TRBJ2-1	TRBD2	TRBV9	CASSAGLAGDNEQFF
TRBJ1-4	-	TRBV19	CASKRSGSNEKLFF
TRBJ2-2	-	TRBV10-3	CAISELVGSTGELFF
TRBJ1-2	TRBD1	TRBV14	CASSQGGGQGFYGYTF
TRBJ2-7	-	TRBV23-1	CASSHSRPRSSHEQYF
TRBJ1-5	TRBD1	TRBV19	CASSPRQGGNQPQHF
TRBJ1-5	-	TRBV11-2	CASSLWGRGNQPQHF
TRBJ1-3	TRBD1	TRBV10-2	CASSESAGGIRNTIYF
TRBJ1-5	TRBD1	TRBV7-9	CASSPSGGFNQPQHF
TRBJ1-6	TRBD1	TRBV2	CASSSDRAGTSPLHF
TRBJ1-2	-	TRBV10-1	CASSPFGANYGYTF
TRBJ2-7	-	TRBV6-4	CASIPYGGEGYEQYF
TRBJ1-1	-	TRBV7-2	CASSLGRGKNTEAFF
TRBJ1-3	-	TRBV6-1	CAKSIVGGPGNTIYF
TRBJ2-1	TRBD2	TRBV9	CASSRGGAYNEQFF
TRBJ2-7	-	TRBV18	CASSPDSNSYEQYF
TRBJ1-6	-	TRBV4-3	CASSQRAGSPLHF
TRBJ2-5	-	TRBV2	CASTIQETQYF
TRBJ2-5	TRBD2	TRBV29-1	CSVETPGTSGETQYF
TRBJ1-2	-	TRBV15	CATSREGTGYGYTF
TRBJ1-1	-	TRBV5-1	CASSLEVQGSTEAFF
TRBJ1-2	TRBD1	TRBV4-1	CASSQAGTGRVRYGYTF
TRBJ2-5	-	TRBV5-1	CASSWGTSQETQYF
TRBJ2-7	TRBD1	TRBV5-1	CASSWGTGGTYEQYF
TRBJ2-6	TRBD1	TRBV27	CASSREGQGAFLTGANVLTF
TRBJ2-7	-	TRBV6-4	CASRPGSEYF
TRBJ1-6	-	TRBV4-1	CASSQDRGLTCHF
TRBJ2-7	TRBD1	TRBV10-3	CAIKEGTGSDEQYF
TRBJ1-1	-	TRBV7-9	CASRYTANTEAFF
TRBJ2-3	TRBD2	TRBV5-1	CASSLWGSGVDTQYF
TRBJ2-2	-	TRBV11-2	CASSLRSGNTGELFF
TRBJ1-2	-	TRBV25-1	CASSSPGDSQGYTF
TRBJ1-6	TRBD1	TRBV5-8	CASSTGTGANSPLHF
TRBJ2-5	-	TRBV10-2	CASREGSGDVGETQYF
TRBJ1-4	-	TRBV27	CASGFTTNEKLFF
TRBJ1-2	-	TRBV6-5	CASSPAGYTF
TRBJ2-2	TRBD1	TRBV2	CASSELTGLSGELFF
TRBJ2-3	TRBD2	TRBV18	CASSPVGLTSGGPGTQYF
TRBJ2-7	-	TRBV11-2	CASSTTHSTRPYEQYF
TRBJ1-5	-	TRBV6-1	CASSEKVQGYQPQHF
TRBJ1-2	-	TRBV5-1	CASSLGQGHSYTF
TRBJ1-2	TRBD1	TRBV30	CAWSEGQRERGYTF
TRBJ1-3	TRBD1	TRBV5-6	CASSFWGTGGGNTIYF
TRBJ1-6	-	TRBV7-9	CASSLGAGDNSPLHF
TRBJ2-7	-	TRBV7-9	CASSLGGNYEQYF
TRBJ1-1	TRBD1	TRBV5-1	CASSPGQGFSEAFF
TRBJ1-1	-	TRBV7-9	CASSLGTANTEAFF
TRBJ1-1	-	TRBV11-2	CASSLAGKNTEAFF
TRBJ2-5	TRBD1	TRBV5-5	CASSSGQSQETQYF
TRBJ1-3	-	TRBV30	CAWSPRGGPFSGNTIYF